Listed below are T cell receptor beta chains from one sample, sequenced in a study of cytomegalovirus exposure and HLA in healthy donors. Repertoires were generated with immunoSEQ multiplex PCR, while TCRdb's copy carries only in-frame clones and drops some. The sample holds 77,000 or so clones, roughly 76% seen once. The specimen sequenced was PBMCs. These receptors originate from a middle-aged woman in good health and CMV-seronegative. Both conserved end residues are part of each CDR3. Each record gives: V gene, clone size, D gene, J gene, CDR3 protein, CDR3 DNA. A D gene is named only where the DNA matches it firmly. Clone size appears in some rows only: once, few, many, or a class for an expanded clone.

>TRBV5-6|-|-|TRBJ1-1
CASSFAGVVEAFF
TGTGCCAGCAGCTTTGCGGGGGTGGTTGAAGCTTTCTTT
>TRBV5-5|-|TRBD1|TRBJ1-4
CASSWTGESNEKLFF
TGTGCCAGCAGCTGGACAGGGGAATCGAATGAAAAACTGTTTTTT
>TRBV28|-|-|TRBJ1-4
CASSPTGTNEKLFF
TGTGCCAGCAGCCCTACAGGGACTAATGAAAAACTGTTTTTT
>TRBV5-4|-|TRBD2|TRBJ2-2
CASSLPRGGTGELFF
TGTGCCAGCAGCTTGCCTCGGGGAGGGACCGGGGAGCTGTTTTTT
>TRBV19|-|-|TRBJ1-1
CASSIRDNLHDTEAFF
TGTGCCAGTAGTATTAGGGACAACCTACATGACACTGAAGCTTTCTTT
>TRBV7-9|-|-|TRBJ2-1
CASSFAGSYNEQFF
TGTGCCAGCAGCTTCGCGGGGAGCTACAATGAGCAGTTCTTC
>TRBV18|-|TRBD1|TRBJ2-1
CASSPPQGAGEQFF
TGTGCCAGCTCACCACCCCAGGGGGCGGGTGAGCAGTTCTTC
>TRBV2|-|-|TRBJ1-1
CASSQDRGRNTEAFF
TGTGCCAGCAGTCAAGATCGGGGGAGGAACACTGAAGCTTTCTTT
>TRBV4-3|-|TRBD2|TRBJ2-6
CASSQEGGGSGANVLTF
TGCGCCAGCAGCCAAGAGGGGGGGGGATCTGGGGCCAACGTCCTGACTTTC
>TRBV15|-|-|TRBJ2-7
CATSTRRDSSEQYF
TGTGCCACCAGCACGCGTCGGGACTCTTCCGAGCAGTACTTC
>TRBV5-4|-|-|TRBJ2-7
CASHGRGGSSYEQYF
TGTGCCAGCCACGGCCGGGGAGGAAGCTCCTACGAGCAGTACTTC
>TRBV7-3|-|TRBD1|TRBJ2-5
CASSLQGGVETQYF
TGTGCCAGCAGCTTACAAGGGGGCGTAGAGACCCAGTACTTC
>TRBV7-9|-|TRBD2|TRBJ2-3
CASSFRLAGGLDTQYF
TGTGCCAGCAGCTTCCGTCTAGCGGGGGGGCTAGATACGCAGTATTTT
>TRBV6-1|-|-|TRBJ1-1
CASSAAPRVEAFF
TGTGCCAGCAGTGCTGCTCCCCGAGTTGAAGCTTTCTTT
>TRBV19|few|TRBD2|TRBJ2-5
CASSIVGGMGETQYF
TGTGCCAGTAGTATCGTGGGAGGGATGGGAGAGACCCAGTACTTC
>TRBV21-1|once|-|TRBJ2-7
CASSKTTGGDSYEQYF
TGTGCCAGCAGCAAAACGACGGGGGGGGACTCCTACGAGCAGTACTTC
>TRBV9|-|TRBD1|TRBJ2-7
CASSAGTGYEQYF
TGTGCCAGCAGCGCCGGGACAGGGTACGAGCAGTACTTC
>TRBV7-9|few|-|TRBJ1-2
CASSSVTVQGYAVYGYTF
TGTGCCAGCAGCTCTGTTACTGTACAGGGCTACGCGGTCTATGGCTACACCTTC
>TRBV30|few|-|TRBJ1-5
CAWRTGTNSNQPQHF
TGTGCCTGGAGAACAGGGACGAATAGCAATCAGCCCCAGCATTTT
>TRBV6-1|-|-|TRBJ1-5
CASSEGVTVMGQPQHF
TGTGCCAGCAGTGAAGGAGTGACAGTCATGGGTCAGCCCCAGCATTTT
>TRBV6-6|-|-|TRBJ1-4
CASSYGATNEKLFF
TGTGCCAGCAGTTATGGAGCAACTAATGAAAAACTGTTTTTT
>TRBV4-2|-|-|TRBJ2-5
CASSQVTGREGETQYF
TGTGCCAGCAGCCAAGTAACAGGGAGGGAGGGAGAGACCCAGTACTTC
>TRBV5-1|-|TRBD1|TRBJ1-2
CASSFPGQGHGYTF
TGCGCCAGCAGCTTCCCCGGACAGGGACATGGCTACACCTTC
>TRBV28|-|-|TRBJ2-7
CASSLSPGAGGSYEQYF
TGTGCCAGCAGTTTATCCCCAGGGGCTGGCGGCTCCTACGAGCAGTACTTC
>TRBV5-6|-|-|TRBJ2-2
CASSAPKQGGTGELFF
TGTGCCAGCAGCGCCCCGAAACAGGGTGGAACCGGGGAGCTGTTTTTT